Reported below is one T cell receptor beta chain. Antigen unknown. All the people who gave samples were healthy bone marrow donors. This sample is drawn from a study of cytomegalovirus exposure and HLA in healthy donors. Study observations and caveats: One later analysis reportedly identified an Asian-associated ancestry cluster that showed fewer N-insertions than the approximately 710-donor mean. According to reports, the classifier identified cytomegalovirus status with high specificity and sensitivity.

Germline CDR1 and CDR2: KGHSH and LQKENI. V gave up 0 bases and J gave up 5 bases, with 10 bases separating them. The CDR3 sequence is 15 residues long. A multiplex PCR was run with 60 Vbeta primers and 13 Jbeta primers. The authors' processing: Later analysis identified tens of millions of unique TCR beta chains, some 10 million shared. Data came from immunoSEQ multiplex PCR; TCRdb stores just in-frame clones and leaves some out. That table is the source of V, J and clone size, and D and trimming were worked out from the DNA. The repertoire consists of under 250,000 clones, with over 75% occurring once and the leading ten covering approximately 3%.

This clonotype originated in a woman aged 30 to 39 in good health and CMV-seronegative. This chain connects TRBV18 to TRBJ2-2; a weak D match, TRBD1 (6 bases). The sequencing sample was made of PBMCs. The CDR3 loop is CASSPPSQGTGELFF. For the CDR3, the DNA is TGTGCCAGCTCACCACCAAGCCAGGGGACCGGGGAGCTGTTTTTT.